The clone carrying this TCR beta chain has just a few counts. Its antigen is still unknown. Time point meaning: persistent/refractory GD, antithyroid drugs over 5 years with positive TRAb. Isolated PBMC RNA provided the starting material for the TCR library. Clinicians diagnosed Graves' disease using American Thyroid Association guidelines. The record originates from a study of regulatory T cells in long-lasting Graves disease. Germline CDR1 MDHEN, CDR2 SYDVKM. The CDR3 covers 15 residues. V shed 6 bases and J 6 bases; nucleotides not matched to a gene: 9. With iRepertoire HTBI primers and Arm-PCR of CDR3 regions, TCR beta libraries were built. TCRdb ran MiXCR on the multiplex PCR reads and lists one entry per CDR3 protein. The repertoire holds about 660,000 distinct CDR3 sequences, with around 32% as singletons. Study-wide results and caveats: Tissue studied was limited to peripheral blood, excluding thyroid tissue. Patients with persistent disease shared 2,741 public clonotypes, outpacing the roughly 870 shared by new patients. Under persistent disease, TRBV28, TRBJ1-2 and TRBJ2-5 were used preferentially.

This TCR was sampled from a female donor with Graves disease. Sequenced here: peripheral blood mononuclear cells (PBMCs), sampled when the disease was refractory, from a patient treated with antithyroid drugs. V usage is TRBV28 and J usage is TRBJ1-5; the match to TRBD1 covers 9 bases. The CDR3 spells CASRRTGGVSQPQHF. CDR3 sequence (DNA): TGTGCCAGCAGACGAACAGGGGGCGTGAGTCAGCCCCAGCATTTT.